These 18 T cell receptor beta chains came from one sample sequenced in a study of T-cell reconstitution after alpha-beta-depleted transplantation in children. Molecular barcoding with unique molecular identifiers was used for the TCRbeta library. TCRdb reprocessed the PCR reads via MiXCR and lists one record per CDR3 protein. The data hold approximately 500,000 distinct CDR3 sequences, with about 10% observed a single time. The source was PBMCs, collected before TCRalphabeta/CD19-depleted stem cell transplant. Receptor source: a child aged 2-15 years with inherited bone marrow failure, due to receive a stem cell transplant.

This clonotype was seen at least ten times. V and J are TRBV5-1 and TRBJ1-2; D is undetermined. CDR1 SGHRS and CDR2 YFSETQ come from the germline V gene. CDR3 length equals 13 residues. The germline V and J ends were trimmed by 4 bases and 2 bases, with 9 bases remaining between them. The CDR3 nucleotides are TGCGCCAGCAGCGGGAACCTGAACTATGGCTACACCTTC. Residues: CASSGNLNYGYTF.

The chain has TRBV4-3 and TRBJ2-1, with 14 bases identical to TRBD2. V was pared by 2 bases and J by 8 bases, with 26 bases of the junction left unmatched. Germline V CDR1 and CDR2: LGHNA, YSLEER. This CDR3 contains 23 residues. The CDR3 coding sequence is TGCGCCAGCAGCCAACCGGATTGGTTTGGCTGGGGACTAGCGGGAGTTCCCCAGGATGAGCAGTTCTTC. Translation: CASSQPDWFGWGLAGVPQDEQFF.

This clonotype was counted ten times or more. The rearrangement links TRBV27 to TRBJ2-1, with 10 bases fitting TRBD2. V lost 5 bases and J lost 1; bases outside the gene matches: 8. The germline V gene encodes CDR1 MNHEY and CDR2 SMNVEV (reference sequence). CDR3 size: 17 residues. CDR3 sequence reads: CASSTKREGGSYNEQFF. The CDR3 DNA is TGTGCCAGCAGTACCAAGCGGGAGGGAGGGTCCTACAATGAGCAGTTCTTC.

At least ten counts were recorded for this clonotype. V usage is TRBV10-3 and J usage is TRBJ2-3; 8 bases agree with TRBD1. The germline gives CDR1 ENHRY, CDR2 SYGVKD. The CDR3 loop spans 16 amino acids. The V and J ends lost 8 bases and 0 bases, in that order; junction bases with no gene match: 10. CDR3 sequence reads: CAIPSPGGRSTDTQYF. The DNA of the CDR3 is TGTGCCATCCCCTCCCCAGGGGGCAGGAGCACAGATACGCAGTATTTT.

CDR3 region: CASSFAGTLNEQFF. DNA for the CDR3: TGTGCCAGCAGTTTTGCCGGGACTCTTAATGAGCAGTTCTTC. The V call is TRBV12-3 or TRBV12-4, the J call TRBJ2-1; D is possibly TRBD2 (6 bases). The germline V and J ends were trimmed by 3 bases and 7 bases, with 13 bases remaining between them. This CDR3 is built from 14 residues.

This clonotype was detected many times. The V call is TRBV4-3, the J call TRBJ2-2; 11 bases match TRBD2. Germline CDR1 LGHNA, CDR2 YSLEER. CDR3 length equals 16 residues. Trimming at V came to 4 bases and at J to 5 bases, leaving 6 bases not matched to a gene. The CDR3 DNA is TGCGCCAGCAGCCCCAGGGCTAGCGGGAGGACCGGGGAGCTGTTTTTT. Residues: CASSPRASGRTGELFF.

This clonotype was picked up many times. The V and J genes are TRBV29-1 and TRBJ2-3; no definite D call. V lost 1 base and J lost 1, with 9 bases in between. CDR1 and CDR2 from the germline V gene are SQVTM and ANQGSEA. The CDR3 is 14 residues long. CDR3 bases: TGCAGCGTTGAAGGCCCCTCCCGCACAGATACGCAGTATTTT. It translates to CSVEGPSRTDTQYF.

This clonotype occurred many times. The gene calls are TRBV27 and TRBJ2-2, with TRBD2 matching over 12 bases. Trimming took 5 bases from V and 7 from J; bases not matched to a gene: 23. Germline CDR1 and CDR2: MNHEY and SMNVEV (reference sequence). CDR3 length: 21 amino acids. CDR3 amino acids: CASSPYNEPVSSGRAVGELFF. As DNA, the CDR3 is TGTGCCAGCAGTCCTTACAATGAACCCGTATCTAGCGGGAGGGCAGTCGGGGAGCTGTTTTTT.

The genes are TRBV27 and TRBJ2-1, with 9 bases matching TRBD1. Germline trimming cut 3 bases from V and 2 bases from J; bases unmatched to any gene: 5. Per germline, CDR1 MNHEY and CDR2 SMNVEV (reference sequence). The CDR3 consists of 16 residues. CDR3 nucleotides: TGTGCCAGCAGTTTTGGACAGGGGCTAACCTACAATGAGCAGTTCTTC. Translation gives CASSFGQGLTYNEQFF.

The table lists this clonotype with a few counts. V and J are TRBV4-2 and TRBJ1-2, with D unresolved. Germline V gives CDR1 LGHNA, CDR2 YNFKEQ. The CDR3 is 13 amino acids. V was shortened by 4 bases and J by 0 bases, with 6 bases between the two germline ends. The CDR3 DNA follows: TGTGCCAGCAGCCGTGGAGCTAACTATGGCTACACCTTC. Its protein is CASSRGANYGYTF.

The sample holds a few counts of this clonotype. The chain has TRBV15 and TRBJ2-1; tentative D call: TRBD2 (5 bases). Germline V gene lookup returns CDR1 LNHNV and CDR2 YYDKDF (reference sequence). Trimming left V 0 bases short and J 9 bases short, with 15 bases between. This CDR3 region has 15 residues. The CDR3 sequence is CATSRDRRLLGEQFF. The DNA for the CDR3 is TGTGCCACCAGCAGAGACCGGAGGTTGCTCGGTGAGCAGTTCTTC.

This clonotype was seen at least ten times. The junction differs from germline at one of its ends, possibly a read error. J is TRBJ2-7 and V is TRBV5-7; D remains ambiguous. TRBV5-7 is an ORF; its function is uncertain. CDR3 length equals 9 residues. In nucleotides, the CDR3 is TGTGCCAGCAGCTTGGGACAACCGTTC. The encoded protein is CASSLGQPF.

Note on this clonotype: This clone may be a read error of a much larger clone one base away. This chain uses TRBV2 with TRBJ2-1, with TRBD2 as a possible D gene (5 bases). The CDR3 length is 14 residues. The V gene's germline CDR1 is SNHLY and CDR2 FYNNEI. The V end was cut by 5 bases, the J end by 9 bases, with 17 bases between. The chain's CDR3 is CASSLWPEEVEQFF. CDR3 coding DNA: TGTGCCAGCAGTCTATGGCCTGAGGAGGTTGAGCAGTTCTTC.

This rearrangement joins TRBV7-9 to TRBJ2-1, with 14 bases lining up with TRBD2. Trimming took 5 bases from V and 8 from J; bases not matched to a gene: 11. This CDR3 comprises 17 residues. Germline CDR1 is SEHNR and CDR2 is FQNEAQ (reference sequence). Written as DNA, the CDR3 is TGTGCCAGCAGCCCGGGACTAGCGGGAGATCTTGTGGATGAGCAGTTCTTC. This translates into CASSPGLAGDLVDEQFF.

This clonotype was seen ten or more times. The chain employs TRBV27 and TRBJ2-7; 8 nucleotides align to TRBD2. Germline loops: CDR1 MNHEY, CDR2 SMNVEV (reference sequence). The CDR3 length is 14 residues. V lost 1 base to trimming and J lost 6 bases; unmatched junction nucleotides: 5. CDR3 nucleotide sequence: TGTGCCAGCAGTTTATTGATGAGCGGGGGCGAGCAGTACTTC. Its protein is CASSLLMSGGEQYF.

Regarding this clonotype: Germline and junction disagree at one end, which may indicate a read error. The chain couples TRBV15 to TRBJ2-7; no reliable D call. Germline assignment: CDR1 LNHNV and CDR2 YYDKDF (reference sequence). This CDR3 has 13 amino acids. The CDR3 reads CATRSVEAYEQNF. CDR3 nucleotides: TGTGCCACCCGTTCGGTAGAGGCCTACGAGCAGAACTTC. Based on the CDR3 plus reference TRBV15 and TRBJ2-7, the full variable domain is DAMVIQNPRYQVTQFGKPVTLSCSQTLNHNVMYWYQQKSSQAPKLLFHYYDKDFNNEADTPDNFQSRRPNTSFCFLDIRSPGLGDTAMYLCATRSVEAYEQNFGPGTRLTVT.

This clonotype was observed many times. The chain couples TRBV20-1 to TRBJ2-3; TRBD2 agrees at 7 bases. Germline CDR1 reads DFQATT; CDR2 reads SNEGSKA (reference sequence). After removal of 0 bases from V and 7 bases from J, the junction contained 16 bases not matched to a gene. The CDR3 consists of 17 residues. The CDR3 region has the DNA TGCAGTGCTAGAGAAACTACAGCGGGAAGTTTTTCATATACGCAGTATTTT. Translation gives CSARETTAGSFSYTQYF.

This clonotype came up a few times. The chain is built from TRBV6-2 or TRBV6-3 and TRBJ1-1; 7 bases align to TRBD1. The CDR3 covers 16 residues. J gave up 1 base and V 6 bases, and 11 bases lay outside the gene matches. Germline V gene lookup returns CDR1 MNHEY and CDR2 SVGEGT. The CDR3 reads CASRARDRPTNTEAFF. CDR3 nucleotides: TGTGCCAGCAGAGCCCGGGACAGACCGACGAACACTGAAGCTTTCTTT.